The T cell receptor beta chain under discussion was sequenced for a study of T cells after yellow fever vaccination. Study-level information: The authors prepared low-cell-number fractions using SMART-Seq v4 Ultra Low Input.

The study, taken as a whole, reports: It was a small share of clonotypes that appeared in both CD4 and CD8 compartments.

One entry per CDR3 protein results from TCRdb running MiXCR on the 5' RACE reads. The sample records about 320,000 distinct CDR3 sequences, about 11% being singletons. The V gene lost 5 bases and the J gene lost 1 base, with 17 bases spanning the gap. The CDR3 contains 15 residues. From germline, CDR1 is DFQATT and CDR2 SNEGSKA (reference sequence). This clonotype has only a few counts. Its cognate antigen is unknown. The TCR sequence derives from a young man who received the YFV17D yellow fever vaccine. The material was CD4+ T cells sorted from PBMCs, obtained 45 days after the yellow fever booster vaccination. V is TRBV20-1 and J is TRBJ1-1, with a tentative D call TRBD1 (6 bases). This chain's CDR3 is CSASRMGAGNTEAFF. Written as DNA, the CDR3 is TGCAGTGCTTCCCGGATGGGGGCGGGGAACACTGAAGCTTTCTTT.